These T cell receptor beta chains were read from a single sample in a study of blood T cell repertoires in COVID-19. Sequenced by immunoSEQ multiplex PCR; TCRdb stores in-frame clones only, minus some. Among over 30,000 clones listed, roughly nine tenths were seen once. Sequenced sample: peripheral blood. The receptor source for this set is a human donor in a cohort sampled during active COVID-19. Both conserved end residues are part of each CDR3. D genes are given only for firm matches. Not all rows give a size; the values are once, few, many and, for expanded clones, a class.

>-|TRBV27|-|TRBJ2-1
TGTGCCAGCAGTTTATCGGACAGTAATTACAATGAGCAGTTCTTC
CASSLSDSNYNEQFF
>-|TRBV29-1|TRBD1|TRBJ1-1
TGCAGCGCAGGGACAGGGGTCATGAACACTGAAGCTTTCTTT
CSAGTGVMNTEAFF
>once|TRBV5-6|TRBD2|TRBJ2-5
TGTGCCAGCAGCCCCTCGGGGGGGGGCGGAGAGACCCAGTACTTC
CASSPSGGGGETQYF
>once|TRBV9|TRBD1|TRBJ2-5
TGTGCCAGCAGCGTCGAGACAGGGGGAGAGACCCAGTACTTC
CASSVETGGETQYF
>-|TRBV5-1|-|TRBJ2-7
TGCGCCAGCAGCTTACCCCGGGACAACTACGAGCAGTACTTC
CASSLPRDNYEQYF
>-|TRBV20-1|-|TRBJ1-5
TGCAGTGCTAGTCGGCAGGGGAATCAGCCCCAGCATTTT
CSASRQGNQPQHF
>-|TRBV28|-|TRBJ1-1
TGTGCCAGCAGCACAAACGGGGGGGAGAGTGAAGCTTTCTTT
CASSTNGGESEAFF
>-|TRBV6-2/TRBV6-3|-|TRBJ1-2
TGTGCCAGCAGTCTAGAGGTCTCACCAACGGGCTACACCTTC
CASSLEVSPTGYTF
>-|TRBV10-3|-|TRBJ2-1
TGTGCCATCGGGTCGGAGGGGCCTAGGAATGAGCAGTTCTTC
CAIGSEGPRNEQFF
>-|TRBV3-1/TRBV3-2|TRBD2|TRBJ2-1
TGTGCCAGCAGCCAATTAGGACCTAGCGGGAGTATTAATGAGCAGTTCTTC
CASSQLGPSGSINEQFF
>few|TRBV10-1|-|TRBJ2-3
TGCGCCAGCAGTGAGAGTAGCGGAGGAGATACGCAGTATTTT
CASSESSGGDTQYF
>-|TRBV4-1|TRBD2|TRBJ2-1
TGCGCCAGCAGCCAAGCCAGCGGGGAGTACAATGAGCAGTTCTTC
CASSQASGEYNEQFF
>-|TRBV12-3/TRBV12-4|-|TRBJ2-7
TGTGCCAGCAGTGAGGCCCGCAAGTCGCAGTACTTC
CASSEARKSQYF
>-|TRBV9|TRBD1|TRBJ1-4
TGTGCCAGCAGCGTACAGGGGGGCAATGAAAAACTGTTTTTT
CASSVQGGNEKLFF
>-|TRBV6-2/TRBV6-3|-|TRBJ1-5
TGTGCCAGCAGTGCCCGGGACACCGATAGCAATCAGCCCCAGCATTTT
CASSARDTDSNQPQHF
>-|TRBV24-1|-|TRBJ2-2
TGTGCCACCAGTGAAAGGTTTGGTCAGGGCGACACCGGGGAGCTGTTTTTT
CATSERFGQGDTGELFF
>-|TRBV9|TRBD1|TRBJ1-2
TGTGCCAGCAGCGTAGGTGTAGGGGGCGTGAAGGGCTACACCTTC
CASSVGVGGVKGYTF
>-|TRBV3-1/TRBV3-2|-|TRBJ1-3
TGTGCCAGCAGCCAAGATATCTTTTTCCGAGGGGGAAGCTCTGGAAACACCATATATTTT
CASSQDIFFRGGSSGNTIYF
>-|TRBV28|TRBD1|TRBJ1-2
TGTGCCAGCAGGGGACAGGCCAGCGGCTACACCTTC
CASRGQASGYTF
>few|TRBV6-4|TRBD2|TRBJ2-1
TGTGCCAGCAGTGGACTAGCGGGAGGCAATGAGCAGTTCTTC
CASSGLAGGNEQFF
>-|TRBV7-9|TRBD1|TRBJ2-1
TGTGCCAGCAGCTCACCGGGACAGGGGGTTGAGCAGTTCTTC
CASSSPGQGVEQFF
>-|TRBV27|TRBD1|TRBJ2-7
TGTGCCAGCAGCATACAGGGGGAGGTCGGGCAGTACTTC
CASSIQGEVGQYF
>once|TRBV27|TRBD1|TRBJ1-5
TGTGCCAGCGGAAACAGGGGTAGCAATCAGCCCCAGCATTTT
CASGNRGSNQPQHF
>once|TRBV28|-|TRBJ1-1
TGTGCCAGCAGGATCAGGGTCGGCACTGAAGCTTTCTTT
CASRIRVGTEAFF
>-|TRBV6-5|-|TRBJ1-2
TGTGCCAGCCGCCAGGCGGGGGTGCGCTATGGCTACACCTTC
CASRQAGVRYGYTF
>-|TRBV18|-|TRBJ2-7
TGTGCCAGCTCACCGGACAGACAATACGAGCAGTACTTC
CASSPDRQYEQYF
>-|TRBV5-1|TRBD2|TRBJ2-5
TGCGCCAGCAGCTCCACCGGACTAGCGGGAGTTGAGGTGACCCAGTACTTC
CASSSTGLAGVEVTQYF
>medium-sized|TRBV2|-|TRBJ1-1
TGTGCCAGCATTAGAACCGGGACACCGGGGAACACTGAAGCTTTCTTT
CASIRTGTPGNTEAFF